This T cell receptor (beta chain) comes out of a study of T cell repertoires in ileal Crohn's disease. Study background: Median disease duration was about 7.9 years; roughly 35% smoked at surgery. Biopsies of the neoterminal ileum at postoperative colonoscopy form M6 samples.

The data were produced by immunoSEQ multiplex PCR, yet TCRdb's version contains in-frame clones alone and is incomplete. The data show a few thousand clones, 81% seen once. Noted time point: neoterminal ileum biopsy at postoperative endoscopy, about 6 months after surgery. This clone has only a few counts. Its antigen remains unknown. CDR1 ENHRY and CDR2 SYGVKD come from the germline V gene. V shed 4 bases, J shed 13 bases, and the junction held 6 bases outside the gene matches. The CDR3 is 11 residues long. Study-wide points: Every patient over 26.8% clonality showed endoscopic recurrence.

Sequenced input: ileal tissue. This chain uses TRBV10-3 with TRBJ1-2; TRBD1 agrees at 7 bases. This sequence was found in an adult with Crohn's disease. The CDR3 DNA reads TGTGCCATCAGTGCAGGGGACAGTTTCACCTTC. As protein: CAISAGDSFTF.